The 5 T cell receptor beta chains below were found in one sample sequenced in a study of cytomegalovirus exposure and HLA in healthy donors. A multiplex PCR was run with 60 Vbeta primers and 13 Jbeta primers. The repertoire was sequenced with immunoSEQ multiplex PCR; TCRdb's copy has only in-frame clones and lacks some. The data contain 90,000 or so clones, 80% to 90% of them singletons. The sample was PBMCs. The source is a man under 40 in good health and CMV-seropositive.

V and J are TRBV10-2 and TRBJ2-1, with TRBD2 matching over 7 bases. V lost 6 bases and J lost 2; bases outside the gene matches: 10. The CDR3 is 16 residues long. From germline, CDR1 is WSHSY and CDR2 SAAADI. Here the CDR3 DNA reads TGCGCCAGCAGCAGATTTCCTAGCGGACCCTACAATGAGCAGTTCTTC. Translated, it gives CASSRFPSGPYNEQFF.

The rearrangement links TRBV4-3 to TRBJ2-2; the match to TRBD2 covers 10 bases. The germline CDR1 and CDR2 sequences are LGHNA and YSLEER. Trimming cost V 0 bases and J 9 bases; bases outside gene matches: 19. The CDR3 consists of 20 residues. The CDR3 protein is CASSQEPRLAGEIWGRELFF. CDR3 nucleotides: TGCGCCAGCAGCCAAGAACCGCGGCTAGCGGGGGAGATATGGGGCCGGGAGCTGTTTTTT.

This rearrangement joins TRBV7-2 to TRBJ2-7; 7 positions agree with TRBD1. The CDR3 has 13 residues. Germline trimming cut 3 bases from V and 5 bases from J; bases unmatched to any gene: 4. The V gene's germline CDR1 is SGHTA and CDR2 FQGNSA. The CDR3 protein is CASSFDRDDEQYF. The CDR3 DNA reads as TGTGCCAGCAGCTTCGACAGGGACGACGAGCAGTACTTC. The variable domain in full, completed from reference TRBV7-2 and TRBJ2-7, reads GAGVSQSPSNKVTEKGKDVELRCDPISGHTALYWYRQSLGQGLEFLIYFQGNSAPDKSGLPSDRFSAERTGGSVSTLTIQRTQQEDSAVYLCASSFDRDDEQYFGPGTRLTVT.

The chain couples TRBV4-1 to TRBJ2-5; 7 nucleotides agree with TRBD2. From germline, CDR1 is MGHRA and CDR2 YSYEKL. Germline trimming cut 4 bases from V and 1 base from J; bases unmatched to any gene: 12. CDR3 length: 17 amino acids. In nucleotides, the CDR3 is TGCGCCAGCAGCCTTGTGGGGGGAGGCGGGAGCCAAGAGACCCAGTACTTC. It translates to CASSLVGGGGSQETQYF.

As for this clone: Compared with germline, one end of the junction differs, possibly owing to a read error. Other DNA sequences in the sample encode the same CDR3. The genes are TRBV15 and TRBJ1-5; tentative D call: TRBD1 (6 bases). This CDR3 is built from 15 residues. Germline assignment: CDR1 LNHNV and CDR2 YYDKDF (reference sequence). CDR3 bases: TGTGCCACCAGCAGAGAAGACAGGAGCAATCAACCCCAGCATTTT. Its protein product is CATSREDRSNQPQHF.